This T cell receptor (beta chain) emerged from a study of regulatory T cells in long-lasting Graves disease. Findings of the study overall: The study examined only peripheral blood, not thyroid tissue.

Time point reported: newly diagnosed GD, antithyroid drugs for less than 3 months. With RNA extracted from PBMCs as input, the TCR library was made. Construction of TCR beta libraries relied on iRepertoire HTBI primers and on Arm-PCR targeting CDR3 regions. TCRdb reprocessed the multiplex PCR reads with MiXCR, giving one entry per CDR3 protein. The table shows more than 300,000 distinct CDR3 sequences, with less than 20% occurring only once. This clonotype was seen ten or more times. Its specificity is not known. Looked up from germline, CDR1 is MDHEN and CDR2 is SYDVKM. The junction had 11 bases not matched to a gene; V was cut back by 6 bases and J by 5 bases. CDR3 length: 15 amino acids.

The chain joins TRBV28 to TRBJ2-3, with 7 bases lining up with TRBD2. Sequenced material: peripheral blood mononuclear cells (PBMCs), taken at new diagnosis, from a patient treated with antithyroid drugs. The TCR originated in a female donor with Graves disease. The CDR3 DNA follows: TGTGCCAGCAGCCCAGCCGGGAGGTGGGGAGATACGCAGTATTTT. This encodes CASSPAGRWGDTQYF.